This TCR beta chain is drawn from a study of blood T cell repertoires in COVID-19. Study processing details: The authors estimated nucleated cell counts from reference gene primer amplification. Profiling relied on immunoSEQ multiplex PCR, and the TCRdb table lists in-frame clones only, not all of them. That table is the source of V, J and clone size, and D and trimming were worked out from the DNA. The profile shows 300,000 to 450,000 clones, more than 75% of them singletons. The TCR sequence derives from a woman under 40 who had recovered from COVID-19. What was sequenced was PBMCs or T cells enriched from blood (not recorded which).

The CDR3 DNA sequence: TGTGCCAGCAGTTTGCTCGGGACAACAACTAATGAAAAACTGTTTTTT. This sequence encodes CASSLLGTTTNEKLFF. The V gene is TRBV28, the J gene TRBJ1-4; D may be TRBD1 (6 bases). This CDR3 comprises 16 residues. Deletions cut 3 bases from V and 0 bases from J, with 11 bases between. Germline loops: CDR1 MDHEN, CDR2 SYDVKM.